The 2 T cell receptor beta chains reported below all come from one sample, sequenced in a study of T-cell reconstitution after alpha-beta-depleted transplantation in children. Unique molecular identifiers were incorporated when the TCRbeta library was constructed. TCRdb recomputed calls from the PCR reads with MiXCR, one row per CDR3 protein. Of fewer than 550,000 distinct CDR3 sequences in the sample, roughly a tenth are singletons; the top ten hold over 4.5%. Here the sequenced sample was PBMCs from the stem cell graft donor, taken from the stem cell graft. The receptors originated from a human donor who donated a stem cell graft to a child with acute myeloid leukemia.

At least ten counts were recorded for this clonotype. The V gene is TRBV7-6, the J gene TRBJ2-7, with D uncertain. Germline-derived CDR1 and CDR2 are SGHVS and FNYEAQ. V was shortened by 2 bases and J by 0 bases, with 8 bases between the two germline ends. The CDR3 is 14 residues long. The CDR3 sequence is CASSLSGNSYEQYF. The CDR3 nucleotides are TGTGCCAGCAGCTTATCGGGCAACTCCTACGAGCAGTACTTC.

Sample share makes this clonotype medium-sized. The V call is TRBV10-3, the J call TRBJ1-5, with D hard to call. The germline V gene has CDR1 ENHRY and CDR2 SYGVKD. V gave up 3 bases and J gave up 3 bases, with 15 bases separating them. The CDR3 has 16 amino acids. The CDR3 region has the DNA TGTGCCATCAGTGACCCCGGAGCAGCTTACAATCAGCCCCAGCATTTT. This encodes CAISDPGAAYNQPQHF.